The 10 T cell receptor beta chains presented below share a single source sample, sequenced in a study of cytomegalovirus exposure and HLA in healthy donors. Produced via immunoSEQ multiplex PCR; TCRdb's table is partial and in-frame only. The sample shows about 120,000 clones, approximately 81% of them seen only once. Input material: PBMCs. The receptor set was obtained from a woman aged 25 to 39 in good health and CMV-seronegative.

Only a few counts were recorded for this clone. V and J are TRBV19 and TRBJ1-6, with TRBD1 matching 8 bases. The CDR3 consists of 14 residues. Germline CDR1 and CDR2: LNHDA and SQIVND (reference sequence). The V gene end was trimmed by 3 bases and the J gene end by 11 bases; junction bases not matched to a gene: 6. In DNA, the CDR3 is TGTGCCAGTAGTATGGGACAGGAAAACGCACCCCTCCACTTT. Its translation: CASSMGQENAPLHF.

The rearrangement links TRBV4-2 to TRBJ1-1; 9 bases agree with TRBD1. Losses at the gene ends were 0 bases for V and 6 bases for J; bases not matched to a gene: 14. In germline, CDR1 is LGHNA, CDR2 YNFKEQ. The CDR3 is made up of 18 amino acids. The CDR3 region has the DNA TGTGCCAGCAGCCAAGAAGGGGGGCGGACAGGGGAAAGAGCTGAAGCTTTCTTT. Translating it yields CASSQEGGRTGERAEAFF.

The chain is built from TRBV7-2 and TRBJ1-2; D is undetermined. V shed 5 bases and J shed 0 bases, with 16 bases lying between them. The CDR3 totals 16 residues. CDR1 and CDR2 (germline): SGHTA, FQGNSA. The CDR3 loop is CASSLAVQPTNYGYTF. CDR3 DNA sequence: TGTGCCAGCAGCCTGGCGGTCCAGCCCACTAACTATGGCTACACCTTC.

The chain links TRBV6-1 to TRBJ2-7; 10 bases are a match to TRBD2. The V and J ends lost 2 bases and 0 bases, in that order; junction bases with no gene match: 10. The germline gives CDR1 MNHNS, CDR2 SASEGT. The CDR3 totals 18 residues. In DNA form, the CDR3 reads TGTGCCAGCAGTGAAAGCCACCTAGCGGGGGCGCCCTCCTACGAGCAGTACTTC. Translated, it gives CASSESHLAGAPSYEQYF.

V usage is TRBV19 and J usage is TRBJ1-1; D may be TRBD1 (6 bases). The CDR3 runs to 13 residues. V dropped 5 bases and J dropped 5 bases, with 12 bases sitting between them. The germline V gene has CDR1 LNHDA and CDR2 SQIVND (reference sequence). The CDR3 DNA reads as TGTGCCAGTAGTCACAGGGCTCGGACTGAAGCTTTCTTT. Translation gives CASSHRARTEAFF.

There are a few counts of this clone. This chain links TRBV7-2 with TRBJ2-2; 13 bases map to TRBD2. CDR3 length: 17 residues. The trim removed 4 bases at V and 2 bases at J, leaving 4 bases unmatched. Germline V CDR1 and CDR2: SGHTA, FQGNSA. The CDR3 sequence is CASSSRTSGRNTGELFF. The CDR3 DNA is TGTGCCAGCAGCTCCAGGACTAGCGGGAGAAACACCGGGGAGCTGTTTTTT.

This clone was recorded only once. This chain joins TRBV7-2 and TRBJ2-7; 10 bases are shared with TRBD1. V shed 3 bases and J 3 bases; nucleotides not matched to a gene: 2. Germline loops: CDR1 SGHTA, CDR2 FQGNSA. The CDR3 contains 14 residues. The CDR3 loop is CASSFRDRGYEQYF. The CDR3 DNA is TGTGCCAGCAGCTTCCGGGACAGGGGCTACGAGCAGTACTTC.

This rearrangement joins TRBV2 to TRBJ2-3; 9 nucleotides agree with TRBD2. CDR3 length: 14 residues. V was clipped by 8 bases and J by 2 bases; unmatched bases: 5. Germline V gene data show CDR1 as SNHLY and CDR2 as FYNNEI. CDR3 sequence: CASYSGGTTDTQYF. The CDR3 DNA sequence: TGTGCCAGCTACAGCGGGGGGACCACAGATACGCAGTATTTT. The full variable domain, rest sourced from reference TRBV2 and TRBJ2-3, is EPEVTQTPSHQVTQMGQEVILRCVPISNHLYFYWYRQILGQKVEFLVSFYNNEISEKSEIFDDQFSVERPDGSNFTLKIRSTKLEDSAMYFCASYSGGTTDTQYFGPGTRLTVL.

This clone was observed a handful of times. The rearrangement uses TRBV6-5 and TRBJ1-1; D call uncertain. V was cut by 6 bases and J by 3 bases, with 17 bases left in between. CDR1 is MNHEY, CDR2 SVGAGI, per germline. The CDR3 spans 15 residues. The CDR3 loop reads CASSSPAGIDTEAFF. The DNA for the CDR3 is TGTGCCAGCAGCTCCCCCGCAGGAATAGACACTGAAGCTTTCTTT.

The chain carries TRBV11-1 and TRBJ2-7; tentatively, D is TRBD2 (5 bases). The CDR3 runs to 12 residues. Germline CDR1 reads SGHAT; CDR2 reads FQDESV (reference sequence). The V and J ends lost 5 bases and 2 bases respectively, with 7 bases between them. CDR3 nucleotide sequence: TGTGCCAGCAGCCTCGGGGCCTACGAGCAGTACTTC. This translates into CASSLGAYEQYF.